This TCR beta chain was found in a study of beta chain features in type 1 diabetes. Looking at the study overall: The patient and healthy donor groups were comparable for age, gender and cell yields. General study findings and limits: All four CD4+ subsets from Type 1 diabetes patients carried moderately but significantly shorter TCRB CDR3s. VDJ junctions sequenced from type 1 diabetes patients showed fewer insertions and more deletions.

To note about this clone: Its antigen is unknown.

The germline CDR1 and CDR2 sequences are MDHEN and SYDVKM. V was pared by 4 bases and J by 2 bases, with 18 bases between. CDR3 size: 17 residues. The sequenced template was cDNA made from the entire isolated RNA. There were 3 million to 4 million reads on average in the naive, central memory and regulatory T cell samples. Assay used: immunoSEQ multiplex PCR; TCRdb lists only in-frame clones, some missing. The sample lists around 140,000 clones; around an eighth were seen once. This clonotype originated in a man aged 18 to 30 with type 1 diabetes. The chain uses TRBV28 and TRBJ2-1; no definite D call. The material sequenced was central memory CD4+ T cells from blood. The CDR3 reads CASSSPAGSTAYNEQFF. The CDR3 coding sequence is TGTGCCAGCAGTTCCCCCGCCGGCTCCACCGCCTACAATGAGCAGTTCTTC.